What follows are 14 T cell receptor beta chains derived from one specimen sequenced in a study of blood T cell repertoires in COVID-19. Assay used: immunoSEQ multiplex PCR; TCRdb lists only in-frame clones, some missing. Of 100,000 to 150,000 clones listed, around two thirds are singletons. Material: peripheral blood. All receptors derive from a woman aged 70-85 years with acute or convalescent COVID-19.

This chain links TRBV21-1 with TRBJ2-2; the D call in the table, TRBD2, was not verified against the DNA. TRBV21-1 is described as a pseudogene. The CDR3 covers 19 residues. The CDR3 reads CASSLSTFTSGRRPGELFF. DNA of the CDR3: TGTGCCAGCAGCCTCTCAACATTCACTAGCGGGAGAAGACCCGGGGAGCTGTTTTTT.

This CDR3 is CASSLQGQSGNTIYF. CDR3 in DNA: TGTGCCAGCAGTCTACAGGGGCAGTCTGGAAACACCATATATTTT. The rearrangement joins TRBV6-5 to TRBJ1-3; 7 positions agree with TRBD1. This CDR3 is 15 amino acids long. Germline CDR1 reads MNHEY; CDR2 reads SVGAGI. Trimming cost V 5 bases and J 1 base; bases outside gene matches: 5.

CDR3 coding DNA: TGTGCCAGCAGTCCCAACAGGGGCGTCAATCAGCCCCAGCATTTT. This translates into CASSPNRGVNQPQHF. This sequence joins TRBV27 and TRBJ1-5, with TRBD1 matching over 7 bases. The J segment lost 3 bases and the V segment lost 5 bases, leaving 7 bases of the junction unmatched. The germline CDR1 and CDR2 sequences are MNHEY and SMNVEV (reference sequence). This CDR3 comprises 15 residues.

V usage is TRBV28 and J usage is TRBJ2-3, with 12 bases aligning to TRBD2. This CDR3 region has 16 residues. CDR1 MDHEN and CDR2 SYDVKM come from the germline V gene. The V and J ends lost 8 bases and 5 bases, in that order; junction bases with no gene match: 11. The DNA for the CDR3 is TGTGCCAGCTCCCCGACTAGCGGGAGAAGGGGAGATACGCAGTATTTT. Its translation is CASSPTSGRRGDTQYF. Variable domain in full (rest from reference TRBV28 and TRBJ2-3): DVKVTQSSRYLVKRTGEKVFLECVQDMDHENMFWYRQDPGLGLRLIYFSYDVKMKEKGDIPEGYSVSREKKERFSLILESASTNQTSMYLCASSPTSGRRGDTQYFGPGTRLTVL.

V is TRBV2 and J is TRBJ1-4; D is perhaps TRBD1 (6 bases). Germline CDR1 reads SNHLY; CDR2 reads FYNNEI. This CDR3 contains 14 residues. Deletions cut 4 bases from V and 4 bases from J, with 10 bases between. CDR3 DNA sequence: TGTGCCAGCAGTGTGGGGGCCCTTAATGAAAAACTGTTTTTT. Encoded protein: CASSVGALNEKLFF.

The chain has TRBV16 and TRBJ1-5; a weak D match, TRBD1 (6 bases). Trimming cost V 4 bases and J 3 bases, with 10 bases left between them. Germline loops: CDR1 KGHSY, CDR2 FQNENV. The CDR3 covers 14 residues. In DNA, the CDR3 is TGTGCCAGCAGCCGTGGACAGACCAATCAGCCCCAGCATTTT. Residues: CASSRGQTNQPQHF.

The CDR3 spells CASTYSQAYGYTF. The CDR3 nucleotides are TGTGCCAGTACTTATTCGCAGGCCTATGGCTACACCTTC. The chain recombines TRBV19 with TRBJ1-2; unclear D gene. This CDR3 is 13 amino acids long. CDR1 is LNHDA, CDR2 SQIVND, per germline (reference sequence). V lost 7 bases and J 4 bases, leaving 13 bases between the germline ends.

The CDR3 DNA is TGTGCCACCAGCAGAAGCCCGTTGGGGGGGAATGACAATGAGCAGTTCTTC. This gives the protein CATSRSPLGGNDNEQFF. The chain couples TRBV15 to TRBJ2-1; 7 nucleotides match TRBD2. The length of the CDR3 is 17 residues. Germline assignment: CDR1 LNHNV and CDR2 YYDKDF (reference sequence). V dropped 2 bases and J dropped 5; count of bases not matched to a gene: 12. Complete variable domain (other parts from reference TRBV15 and TRBJ2-1): DAMVIQNPRYQVTQFGKPVTLSCSQTLNHNVMYWYQQKSSQAPKLLFHYYDKDFNNEADTPDNFQSRRPNTSFCFLDIRSPGLGDTAMYLCATSRSPLGGNDNEQFFGPGTRLTVL.

The chain is built from TRBV2 and TRBJ1-1; no definite D call. Between the trimmed V and J ends, which lost 6 bases and 3 bases, there was a span of 20 bases. Germline loops: CDR1 SNHLY, CDR2 FYNNEI. This CDR3 contains 16 residues. In DNA, the CDR3 is TGTGCCAGCAGCCCCATAAGGCGTGGAGGTCACACTGAAGCTTTCTTT. Its translation: CASSPIRRGGHTEAFF.

The chain employs TRBV3-1 (or the pseudogene TRBV3-2) and TRBJ2-7, with D unclear. V was cut by 0 bases and J by 4 bases, with 7 bases left in between. The CDR3 has 13 amino acids. From germline, CDR1 is LGHDT and CDR2 YNNKEL (reference sequence). The CDR3 region is CASSQDLSYEQYF. The CDR3 nucleotides read TGTGCCAGCAGCCAAGATCTCTCGTACGAGCAGTACTTC.

This clone showed up just a few times. J is TRBJ1-1 and V is TRBV12-3 or TRBV12-4, with 7 bases aligning to TRBD1. J lost 7 bases, V lost 5 bases, and 4 bases had no gene match. The CDR3 consists of 12 residues. The CDR3, as DNA: TGTGCCAGCAGTCAATGGGACAGTGAAGCTTTCTTT. It yields the protein CASSQWDSEAFF.

The chain joins TRBV5-1 to TRBJ2-3, with TRBD1 matching 8 bases. Germline V gene data show CDR1 as SGHRS and CDR2 as YFSETQ. After removal of 4 bases from V and 0 bases from J, the junction contained 4 bases not matched to a gene. The CDR3 is made up of 15 amino acids. CDR3 region: CASSTDRGSTDTQYF. DNA for the CDR3: TGCGCCAGCAGCACAGACAGGGGAAGCACAGATACGCAGTATTTT.

The rearrangement uses TRBV5-1 and TRBJ1-2; D unclear. The CDR3 is made up of 15 amino acids. The germline V gene encodes CDR1 SGHRS and CDR2 YFSETQ. Trimming removed 4 bases from V and 1 base from J, with 14 bases in between. As DNA, the CDR3 is TGCGCCAGCAGCCCCTTTTCAGGAAATAACTATGGCTACACCTTC. Amino acid sequence: CASSPFSGNNYGYTF.

The rearrangement uses TRBV5-4 and TRBJ2-3; D remains unclear. V gave up 3 bases and J gave up 1 base, with 12 bases separating them. The CDR3 sequence is 15 residues long. The germline gives CDR1 SGHNT, CDR2 YYREEE (reference sequence). The CDR3 loop reads CASSSTPAGTDTQYF. The DNA for the CDR3 is TGTGCCAGCAGCTCCACCCCGGCGGGCACAGATACGCAGTATTTT. Full variable domain (remainder filled in from reference TRBV5-4 and TRBJ2-3): ETGVTQSPTHLIKTRGQQVTLRCSSQSGHNTVSWYQQALGQGPQFIFQYYREEENGRGNFPPRFSGLQFPNYSSELNVNALELDDSALYLCASSSTPAGTDTQYFGPGTRLTVL.